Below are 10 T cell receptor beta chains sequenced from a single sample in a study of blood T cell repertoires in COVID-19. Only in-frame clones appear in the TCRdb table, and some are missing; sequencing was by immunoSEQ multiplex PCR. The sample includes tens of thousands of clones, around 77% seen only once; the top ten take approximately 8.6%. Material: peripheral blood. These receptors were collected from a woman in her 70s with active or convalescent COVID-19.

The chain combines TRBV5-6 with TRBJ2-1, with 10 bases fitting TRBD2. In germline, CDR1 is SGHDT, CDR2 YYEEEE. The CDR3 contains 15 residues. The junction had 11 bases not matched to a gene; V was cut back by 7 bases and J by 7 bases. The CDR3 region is CASLKSGGARNEQFF. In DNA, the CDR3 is TGTGCCAGCTTAAAAAGCGGGGGGGCTAGGAATGAGCAGTTCTTC.

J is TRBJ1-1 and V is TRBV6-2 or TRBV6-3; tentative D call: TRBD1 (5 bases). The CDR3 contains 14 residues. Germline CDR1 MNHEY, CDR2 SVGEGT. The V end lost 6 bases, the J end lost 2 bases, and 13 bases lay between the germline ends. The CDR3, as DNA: TGTGCCAGCAGCCGCCCGACAGAAAACACTGAAGCTTTCTTT. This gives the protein CASSRPTENTEAFF.

CDR3 sequence reads: CASSPYPGLSTDTQYF. CDR3 DNA: TGTGCCAGCTCACCATATCCCGGACTTAGCACAGATACGCAGTATTTT. The chain has TRBV18 and TRBJ2-3, with D perhaps matching TRBD2 (5 bases). CDR3 length: 16 amino acids. The germline V and J ends were trimmed by 2 bases and 0 bases, with 12 bases remaining between them. CDR1 is KGHSH, CDR2 LQKENI, per germline. The full variable domain, with the rest looked up from reference TRBV18 and TRBJ2-3, is NAGVMQNPRHLVRRRGQEARLRCSPMKGHSHVYWYRQLPEEGLKFMVYLQKENIIDESGMPKERFSAEFPKEGPSILRIQQVVRGDSAAYFCASSPYPGLSTDTQYFGPGTRLTVL.

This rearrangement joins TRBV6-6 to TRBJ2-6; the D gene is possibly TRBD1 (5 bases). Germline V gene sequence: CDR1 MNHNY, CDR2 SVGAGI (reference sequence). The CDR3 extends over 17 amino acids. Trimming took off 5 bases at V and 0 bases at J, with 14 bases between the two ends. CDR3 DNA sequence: TGTGCCAGCAGTCCTCGACAGCTGAACTCTGGGGCCAACGTCCTGACTTTC. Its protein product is CASSPRQLNSGANVLTF.

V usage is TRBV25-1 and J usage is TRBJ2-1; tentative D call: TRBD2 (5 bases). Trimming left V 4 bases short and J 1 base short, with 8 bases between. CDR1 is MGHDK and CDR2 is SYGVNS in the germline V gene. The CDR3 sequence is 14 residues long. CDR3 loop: CASSVGSSYNEQFF. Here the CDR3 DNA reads TGTGCCAGCAGTGTAGGGAGTTCCTACAATGAGCAGTTCTTC.

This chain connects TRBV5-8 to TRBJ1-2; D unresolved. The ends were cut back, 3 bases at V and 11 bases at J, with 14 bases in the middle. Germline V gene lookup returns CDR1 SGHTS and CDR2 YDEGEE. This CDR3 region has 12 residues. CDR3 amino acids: CASSWEGRTYTF. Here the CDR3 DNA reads TGTGCCAGCAGCTGGGAGGGCAGGACGTACACCTTC.

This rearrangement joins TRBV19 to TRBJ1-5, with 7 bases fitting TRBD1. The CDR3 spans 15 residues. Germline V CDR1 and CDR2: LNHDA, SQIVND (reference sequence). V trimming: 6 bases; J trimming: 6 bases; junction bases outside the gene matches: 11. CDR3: CASSLGDSKSQPQHF. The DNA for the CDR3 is TGTGCCAGTAGCCTGGGGGACAGTAAGAGTCAGCCCCAGCATTTT.

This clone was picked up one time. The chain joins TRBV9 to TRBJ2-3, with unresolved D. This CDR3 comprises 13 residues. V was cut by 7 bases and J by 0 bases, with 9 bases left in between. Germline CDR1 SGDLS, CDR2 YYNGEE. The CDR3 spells CASGSGSTDTQYF. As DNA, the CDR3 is TGTGCCAGCGGGTCAGGAAGCACAGATACGCAGTATTTT.

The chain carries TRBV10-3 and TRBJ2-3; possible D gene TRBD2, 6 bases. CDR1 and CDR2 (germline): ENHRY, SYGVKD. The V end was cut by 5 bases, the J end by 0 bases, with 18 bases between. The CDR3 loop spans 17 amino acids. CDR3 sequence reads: CAISNLASDLSTDTQYF. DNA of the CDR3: TGTGCCATCAGTAACTTGGCTAGCGATCTTAGCACAGATACGCAGTATTTT.

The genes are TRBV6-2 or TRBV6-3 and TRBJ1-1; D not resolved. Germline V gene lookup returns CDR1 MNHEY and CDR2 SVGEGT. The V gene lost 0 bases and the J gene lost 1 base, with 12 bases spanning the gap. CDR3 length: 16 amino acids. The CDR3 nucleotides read TGTGCCAGCAGTTACTCACTCCAGGCGTCGAACACTGAAGCTTTCTTT. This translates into CASSYSLQASNTEAFF.